This TCR beta chain was retrieved from a study of T cell repertoires in cytomegalovirus infection. Germline V gene sequence: CDR1 SGHTA, CDR2 FQGNSA. With 6 bases clipped from V and 3 bases from J, the junction kept 3 bases outside the gene matches. This CDR3 comprises 13 residues. TCRdb redid the calling of the reads with MiXCR, one entry per CDR3 protein. The table has under 500,000 distinct CDR3 sequences, 40% to 50% seen once. This clonotype was counted at least ten times. Its antigen remains unidentified. V gene TRBV7-2 combines with J gene TRBJ2-3; 7 bases align to TRBD2. The sequence was collected from a human donor in good health (CMV status not recorded). Some clones in this sample may be carry-over from other donors' samples. Sequenced material: cultured PBMCs, taken from culture after CMV antigen stimulation. The CDR3 DNA reads TGTGCCAGCAGTCAACTAGCGACAGATACGCAGTATTTT. This encodes CASSQLATDTQYF.